The clone carrying this T cell receptor beta chain was observed a few times. This sample is part of a study of blood T cell repertoires in COVID-19. Germline CDR1 and CDR2: SGHKS and YYEKEE (reference sequence). This CDR3 comprises 16 residues. Trimming at V came to 3 bases and at J to 0 bases, leaving 6 bases not matched to a gene. Per the authors' pipeline: From reference gene primer amplification, estimates of nucleated cell counts were derived. TCRdb keeps only in-frame clones here, not all; method: immunoSEQ multiplex PCR. The DNA was the basis for D and trimming; V, J and clone size are from that table. The sample carries about 190,000 clones, 80% to 90% recorded once.

The chain uses TRBV5-5 and TRBJ1-1; TRBD1 matches 9 bases. The receptor was derived from a woman between 65 and 79 years old with active or convalescent COVID-19. What was sequenced was peripheral blood. CDR3 sequence (DNA): TGTGCCAGCAGCTCTACAGGGGGCGCTTTGAACACTGAAGCTTTCTTT. This codes for CASSSTGGALNTEAFF.